These T cell receptor beta chains were read from a single sample in a study of T cell changes during pregnancy in multiple sclerosis. Profiling relied on immunoSEQ multiplex PCR, and the TCRdb table lists in-frame clones only, not all of them. The sample holds 50,000 or so clones, 93% seen once. The sequences come from peripheral blood, collected in the second trimester of pregnancy. The receptors originated from a female donor with multiple sclerosis, enrolled in a pregnancy study. Both conserved end residues are part of each CDR3. A D gene is named only where the DNA matches it firmly. Only some rows state a clone size, as once, few, many or a class for expanded clones.

TGTGCCAGTAGTATGTGGGCTCTGAAAACAGGAGTTAGCAATCAGCCCCAGCATTTT,CASSMWALKTGVSNQPQHF,.,TRBJ1-5,19,TRBV19,.
TGTGCCAGCAGCTTAGTAGTAACCAGGGATGAACCCTACGAGCAGTACTTC,CASSLVVTRDEPYEQYF,.,TRBJ2-7,17,TRBV11-2,.
TGTGCCAGTAGTCCCACAGGGGGCGGGTACGAGCAGTACTTC,CASSPTGGGYEQYF,TRBD1,TRBJ2-7,14,TRBV19,.
TGTGCCAGCAGGCCCTTCGAGGGAGCTCAGCCCCAGCATTTT,CASRPFEGAQPQHF,.,TRBJ1-5,14,TRBV2,.
TGTGCCAGCAGCCCAAAGAACACTGAAGCTTTCTTT,CASSPKNTEAFF,.,TRBJ1-1,12,TRBV11-3,once
TGTGCCAGCAGTGAATGGACGGGAGGTTCTCAAGAGACCCAGTACTTC,CASSEWTGGSQETQYF,TRBD2,TRBJ2-5,16,TRBV2,.
TGTGCCAGCCGACAGGGGAAACACTACGAGCAGTACTTC,CASRQGKHYEQYF,TRBD1,TRBJ2-7,13,TRBV27,.
TGTGCCAGCAGCTTGGGAGTGGAGGGAGTTGGCACAGATACGCAGTATTTT,CASSLGVEGVGTDTQYF,.,TRBJ2-3,17,TRBV7-9,.
TGTGCCAGCAGCTTAGGGTCAGGGTTCTACAATTCACCCCTCCACTTT,CASSLGSGFYNSPLHF,.,TRBJ1-6,16,TRBV7-9,.
TGTGCCAGCAGCGGGGGACTAGCGGGATTAGAGACCCAGTACTTC,CASSGGLAGLETQYF,TRBD2,TRBJ2-5,15,TRBV9,.
TGTGCCAGCCGTACAGAGGGCTACGAGCAGTACTTC,CASRTEGYEQYF,.,TRBJ2-7,12,TRBV28,.
TGTGCCAGCAGTTATAGCAGGGTGCGTGAAAAACTGTTTTTT,CASSYSRVREKLFF,.,TRBJ1-4,14,TRBV6-5,.
TGCGCCAGCAGCTTGGATCCAGTCTATGGCTACACCTTC,CASSLDPVYGYTF,.,TRBJ1-2,13,TRBV5-1,.
TGTGCCAGCCTCAAGCGGGAGAACCGCGAGCAGTTCTTC,CASLKRENREQFF,TRBD2,TRBJ2-1,13,TRBV11-1,.
TGTGCCACCAGCAGAGATCCGGGGGGCCGGGAGACCCAGTACTTC,CATSRDPGGRETQYF,.,TRBJ2-5,15,TRBV15,.
TGCGCCAGCAGCCCACGGGGTGCAACTAATGAAAAACTGTTTTTT,CASSPRGATNEKLFF,.,TRBJ1-4,15,TRBV4-1,.
TGTGCCAGCAGCCCCCGGGTAGGAGGCACAGATACGCAGTATTTT,CASSPRVGGTDTQYF,.,TRBJ2-3,15,TRBV9,once
TGTGCCAGCAGTCAACGAAACCCCAGGGGGAGCTCCTACGAGCAGTACTTC,CASSQRNPRGSSYEQYF,TRBD1,TRBJ2-7,17,TRBV27,once
TGTGCCAGCAGCTTGGAGGTAACAGATAACTATGGCTACACCTTC,CASSLEVTDNYGYTF,.,TRBJ1-2,15,TRBV5-4,.
TGTGCTAGTGGTTTGTCCTGGGACAGGGCGAGCAATCAGCCCCAGCATTTT,CASGLSWDRASNQPQHF,TRBD1,TRBJ1-5,17,TRBV12-5,.
TGTGCCAGCAGCCCTCCCTTAGCCAAAAACATTCAGTACTTC,CASSPPLAKNIQYF,.,TRBJ2-4,14,TRBV7-9,.
TGTGCCAGCAGCCTCGGGACAGGGAGGACAGATACGCAGTATTTT,CASSLGTGRTDTQYF,TRBD1,TRBJ2-3,15,TRBV7-6,.
TGTGCCAGCAGCACCGACAGGGTAGAGACCCAGTACTTC,CASSTDRVETQYF,TRBD1,TRBJ2-5,13,TRBV7-2,.
TGCAGCGTATGGGACAGGGGTGAAGGCTACACCTTC,CSVWDRGEGYTF,TRBD1,TRBJ1-2,12,TRBV29-1,.
TGTGCCAGCAGCTCAACGTTGGCTAAGCGGGGGGCGGGTGAGCAGTACTTC,CASSSTLAKRGAGEQYF,TRBD2,TRBJ2-7,17,TRBV5-5,.
TGCGCCAGCAGCCAAGAGCGGGCCCTCGGGGAGACCCAGTACTTC,CASSQERALGETQYF,.,TRBJ2-5,15,TRBV4-3,once
TGTGCCAGCAGTGACGGGATTGGGACAACTCCTCGAAATGAGCAGTTCTTC,CASSDGIGTTPRNEQFF,.,TRBJ2-1,17,TRBV6-1,once
TGTGCCAGCAGTTTCTCTCGGTTCTCTGGGGCCAACGTCCTGACTTTC,CASSFSRFSGANVLTF,.,TRBJ2-6,16,TRBV28,.
TGTGCCAGCAGTTTTAGCGCCTTGAGCACAGATACGCAGTATTTT,CASSFSALSTDTQYF,.,TRBJ2-3,15,TRBV7-3,.
TGTGCCAGCAGCGTAGTTTGGACTAGCGGCTACAATGAGCAGTTCTTC,CASSVVWTSGYNEQFF,TRBD2,TRBJ2-1,16,TRBV9,.
TGTGCCAGCAGTTATGGGAGAGTCTATGAAAAACTGTTTTTT,CASSYGRVYEKLFF,.,TRBJ1-4,14,TRBV6-6,.
TGTGCCAGCAGTTCACAGGGCGGCAAGTCACCCCTCCACTTT,CASSSQGGKSPLHF,.,TRBJ1-6,14,TRBV6-6,.
TGTGCCAGCTCACCAGGGACTGATGGCTACACCTTC,CASSPGTDGYTF,.,TRBJ1-2,12,TRBV18,.
TGTGCCAGCAGCTTACACGGCAATGAGCAGTTCTTC,CASSLHGNEQFF,.,TRBJ2-1,12,TRBV11-2,.
TGTGCCAGCAGCCCGCTGGCTAGCGGGAGGTACAATGAGCAGTTCTTC,CASSPLASGRYNEQFF,TRBD2,TRBJ2-1,16,TRBV27,.
TGTGCCAGCAGTTCCCCCTCCGGACTACCAGGGACCTACGAGCAGTACTTC,CASSSPSGLPGTYEQYF,.,TRBJ2-7,17,TRBV27,.
TGTGCCACCAGCAGAGATCCGGTTGGGGGGAGCGATGAGCAGTTCTTC,CATSRDPVGGSDEQFF,.,TRBJ2-1,16,TRBV15,once
TGCGCCAGCAGCCGCCTCACAGGGGGCGTCTACGAGCAGTACTTC,CASSRLTGGVYEQYF,TRBD1,TRBJ2-7,15,TRBV4-3,.
TGTGCCAGCTACTCAAACACCATATATTTT,CASYSNTIYF,.,TRBJ1-3,10,TRBV21-1,.
TGTGCCAGCAGCTCCGGGGGTTTTGAACTCAACGAGCAGTACTTC,CASSSGGFELNEQYF,.,TRBJ2-7,15,TRBV7-6,once
TGTGCCAGCAGCTTGGATGAGGAAAACATTCAGTACTTC,CASSLDEENIQYF,.,TRBJ2-4,13,TRBV5-4,.
TGTGCCAGCAGCCCCCCCCAGGGAGGGAAGGGAGAGACCCAGTACTTC,CASSPPQGGKGETQYF,TRBD2,TRBJ2-5,16,TRBV7-9,once
TGTGCCAGCAGCTTCGCGGGAGGGGGAGGTGACGATGAGCAGTTCTTC,CASSFAGGGGDDEQFF,TRBD2,TRBJ2-1,16,TRBV11-3,.
TGTGCCAGCAGCTTCATCTCGACAGACTCCTACGAGCAGTACTTC,CASSFISTDSYEQYF,.,TRBJ2-7,15,TRBV11-2,.
TGCGCCAGCGCTCCCGAAACACACTACTGGAATGAGCAGTTCTTC,CASAPETHYWNEQFF,.,TRBJ2-1,15,TRBV5-1,.
TGCAGCGTTGATTCCGGTAGAGAGACCCAGTACTTC,CSVDSGRETQYF,.,TRBJ2-5,12,TRBV29-1,.
TGTGCCACCCTACAGGGGGCAGGATCCTACGAGCAGTACTTC,CATLQGAGSYEQYF,TRBD1,TRBJ2-7,14,TRBV6-5,.
TGTGCCAGCAGTAATCAGCGGGAGGGGTACAATGAGCAGTTCTTC,CASSNQREGYNEQFF,TRBD2,TRBJ2-1,15,TRBV5-6,.
TGTGCCAGCAGCTCGCTAAGGACTAGCGGGAGGGTAACGGATACGCAGTATTTT,CASSSLRTSGRVTDTQYF,TRBD2,TRBJ2-3,18,TRBV5-6,.
TGTGCCAGCAGCTGGGACTTGCGGGGCACAGATACGCAGTATTTT,CASSWDLRGTDTQYF,.,TRBJ2-3,15,TRBV7-2,.
TGTGCCAGCAGCCCGGCGAGGTCGGTAATAGTGTACACCTTC,CASSPARSVIVYTF,.,TRBJ1-2,14,TRBV5-8,.
TGTGCCAGCCACAGGATAGGTCAGCCCCAGCATTTT,CASHRIGQPQHF,.,TRBJ1-5,12,TRBV2,.
TGTGCCAGCAGCCCAGGGGTCCACGGTGGGGTGACTGAAGCTTTCTTT,CASSPGVHGGVTEAFF,.,TRBJ1-1,16,TRBV5-4,.